One and the same sample provided the 16 T cell receptor beta chains below, sequenced in a study of blood T cells in healthy people across ages. Primers used in a second PCR of roughly 7 to 12 cycles were a sample-barcoded 5' primer and a J-beta primer mix. Using its own MiXCR run on the 5' RACE reads, TCRdb lists one record per CDR3 protein. The sample holds some 850,000 distinct CDR3 sequences, 25% to 30% seen once. These data were also filed under a second study, of T cells of mothers and their children.

The sample was blood. These receptors originate from a boy younger than 18 in good health.

This clonotype was picked up a small number of times. This sequence joins TRBV6-6 and TRBJ1-6; 7 bases are shared with TRBD1. Germline V gene sequence: CDR1 MNHNY, CDR2 SVGAGI (reference sequence). The CDR3 runs 14 residues. V gave up 2 bases and J gave up 10 bases; unmatched junction bases: 5. DNA for the CDR3: TGTGCCAGCAGTTACGAGGGGGCGAGCTCACCCCTCCACTTT. It codes for CASSYEGASSPLHF.

The chain combines TRBV2 with TRBJ1-4, with D maybe TRBD1 (5 bases). The CDR3 extends over 14 amino acids. The V gene lost 7 bases and the J gene lost 7 bases, with 16 bases spanning the gap. Germline-derived CDR1 and CDR2 are SNHLY and FYNNEI. This chain's CDR3 is CASTGEGVGEKLFF. The CDR3 region has the DNA TGTGCCAGCACGGGAGAAGGGGTCGGTGAAAAACTGTTTTTT.

The gene calls are TRBV7-9 and TRBJ2-7; D may match TRBD1 or TRBD2 (6 bases each). CDR1 and CDR2 (germline): SEHNR, FQNEAQ (reference sequence). The CDR3 has 15 residues. V was clipped by 3 bases and J by 0 bases, with 12 bases between them. The CDR3 DNA is TGTGCCAGCAGCTTCTTAGGGGGGAGCTCCTACGAGCAGTACTTC. Its translation is CASSFLGGSSYEQYF.

J is TRBJ2-2 and V is TRBV27, with D possibly TRBD2 on 5 matching bases. Germline CDR1 reads MNHEY; CDR2 reads SMNVEV (reference sequence). The CDR3 has 15 amino acids. Trimming stripped 3 bases from V and 0 bases from J, with 8 bases between. CDR3 nucleotides: TGTGCCAGCAGTTTCGGACTCACGAACACCGGGGAGCTGTTTTTT. It codes for CASSFGLTNTGELFF.

This clonotype turned up a few times. The chain has TRBV5-1 and TRBJ2-2; D gene uncertain. CDR1 is SGHRS and CDR2 is YFSETQ in the germline V gene. Trimming stripped 0 bases from V and 2 bases from J, with 8 bases between. This CDR3 is 15 amino acids long. CDR3 bases: TGCGCCAGCAGCTTGGGGACGCATAACACCGGGGAGCTGTTTTTT. This sequence encodes CASSLGTHNTGELFF.

This clonotype was detected a few times. V usage is TRBV7-2 and J usage is TRBJ2-2, with D perhaps matching TRBD1 (6 bases). The germline CDR1 and CDR2 sequences are SGHTA and FQGNSA. V gave up 6 bases and J gave up 6 bases, with 14 bases separating them. The length of the CDR3 is 14 residues. DNA of the CDR3: TGTGCCAGCAGAATGAGGGGGAATGCCGGGGAGCTGTTTTTT. Protein: CASRMRGNAGELFF.

This sequence joins TRBV4-3 and TRBJ2-2; perhaps D is TRBD1 or TRBD2 (5 bases each). The CDR3 spans 18 residues. V was cut by 0 bases and J by 6 bases, with 20 bases left in between. Germline CDR1 reads LGHNA; CDR2 reads YSLEER. CDR3 in amino acids: CASSQDIPGMTVAGELFF. Written as DNA, the CDR3 is TGCGCCAGCAGCCAAGATATCCCCGGGATGACAGTGGCCGGGGAGCTGTTTTTT.

The chain's CDR3 is CSVDPAAGSSYNEQFF. As DNA, the CDR3 is TGCAGCGTTGACCCCGCGGCGGGCAGCTCCTACAATGAGCAGTTCTTC. J is TRBJ2-1 and V is TRBV29-1; D perhaps matches TRBD2 (5 bases). There are 16 residues in the CDR3. From germline, CDR1 is SQVTM and CDR2 ANQGSEA. Trimming removed 3 bases at V and 0 bases at J, with 15 bases between.

This clonotype has only a few counts. The chain has TRBV11-2 and TRBJ2-5; TRBD2 agrees at 8 bases. CDR1 and CDR2 from the germline V gene are SGHAT and FQNNGV. J was trimmed by 0 bases and V by 1 base; bases with no gene match: 4. The CDR3 loop spans 16 amino acids. CDR3: CASSLGTSKYQETQYF. The CDR3 nucleotides read TGTGCCAGCAGCTTAGGGACTAGCAAGTACCAAGAGACCCAGTACTTC.

This clonotype has just a few counts. This chain uses TRBV14 with TRBJ2-6, with a possible D match to TRBD1 (6 bases). Germline lookup yields CDR1 SGHDN and CDR2 FVKESK. This CDR3 is 19 amino acids long. V lost 0 bases and J 0 bases, leaving 15 bases between the germline ends. The CDR3 loop is CASSQDPAGVRSGANVLTF. The CDR3, as DNA: TGTGCCAGCAGCCAAGATCCGGCAGGGGTACGCTCTGGGGCCAACGTCCTGACTTTC.

The chain links TRBV20-1 to TRBJ1-3; TRBD1 aligns across 8 bases. Trimming cost V 7 bases and J 2 bases; bases outside gene matches: 4. Per the germline V gene, CDR1 is DFQATT and CDR2 is SNEGSKA (reference sequence). This CDR3 is 13 amino acids long. CDR3 residues: CSVQGAPGNTIYF. The CDR3 DNA reads as TGCAGTGTCCAGGGGGCCCCTGGAAACACCATATATTTT.

This clonotype was recorded many times. The genes are TRBV20-1 and TRBJ2-7; 7 bases are a match to TRBD1. With 6 bases clipped from V and 7 bases from J, the junction kept 12 bases outside the gene matches. The CDR3 contains 13 residues. From germline, CDR1 is DFQATT and CDR2 SNEGSKA (reference sequence). CDR3 DNA: TGCAGTGCCCCCTTCGAGGGACAGCGGGAGCAGTACTTC. Translation gives CSAPFEGQREQYF.

The V and J genes are TRBV11-1 and TRBJ1-6; 10 nucleotides match TRBD1. V trimming: 5 bases; J trimming: 7 bases; junction bases outside the gene matches: 8. Germline lookup yields CDR1 SGHAT and CDR2 FQDESV (reference sequence). The CDR3 is made up of 16 amino acids. The CDR3 sequence: CASSLGQGVLNSPLHF. The CDR3 nucleotides are TGTGCCAGCAGCCTCGGACAGGGGGTGCTCAATTCACCCCTCCACTTT.

This clonotype was detected only a few times. This chain links TRBV29-1 with TRBJ1-6, with 7 bases identical to TRBD1. V gave up 4 bases and J gave up 9 bases; unmatched junction bases: 6. This CDR3 is 13 amino acids long. Looked up from germline, CDR1 is SQVTM and CDR2 is ANQGSEA. In DNA, the CDR3 is TGCAGCGTTGGACAGGGCCAGGGTTCACCCCTCCACTTT. Protein sequence: CSVGQGQGSPLHF. The variable domain in full, with the rest retrieved from reference TRBV29-1 and TRBJ1-6, is SAVISQKPSRDICQRGTSLTIQCQVDSQVTMMFWYRQQPGQSLTLIATANQGSEATYESGFVIDKFPISRPNLTFSTLTVSNMSPEDSSIYLCSVGQGQGSPLHFGNGTRLTVT.

V usage is TRBV15 and J usage is TRBJ1-1, with 8 bases lining up with TRBD1. The germline CDR1 and CDR2 sequences are LNHNV and YYDKDF (reference sequence). CDR3 length: 13 amino acids. V trimming: 7 bases; J trimming: 6 bases; junction bases outside the gene matches: 7. The CDR3 region is CATTPTGQAEAFF. The CDR3 DNA reads as TGTGCCACCACCCCGACGGGACAGGCTGAAGCTTTCTTT.

The J gene is TRBJ1-2, the V gene TRBV29-1; D is possibly TRBD1 (5 bases). Germline V lookup: CDR1 SQVTM, CDR2 ANQGSEA. This CDR3 region has 13 residues. Between the trimmed V and J ends, which lost 1 base and 4 bases, there was a span of 10 bases. The CDR3 spells CSVEGGRGYGYTF. Written as DNA, the CDR3 is TGCAGCGTTGAAGGAGGAAGGGGCTATGGCTACACCTTC.